The present TCR beta chain was sequenced within a study of T-cell reconstitution after alpha-beta-depleted transplantation in children. As for this clonotype: The antigen remains undetermined.

The study, taken as a whole, reports: Alpha-beta T cells about two months after transplant reportedly derived from several hundred expanded graft clones.

CDR1 is LNHDA, CDR2 SQIVND, per germline (reference sequence). J lost 4 bases, V lost 9 bases, and 3 bases had no gene match. This CDR3 has 13 amino acids. Preparation of the TCRbeta library involved a method that used unique molecular identifiers. TCRdb recomputed calls from the PCR reads with MiXCR, one row per CDR3 protein. The sample carries approximately 520,000 distinct CDR3 sequences, about an eighth recorded once. Sequenced here: PBMCs, mostly from graft donor cells, sampled 180 days after TCRalphabeta/CD19-depleted stem cell transplant. This chain joins TRBV19 and TRBJ2-1; 10 positions match TRBD2. This TCR came from a female patient aged 2-9 years who had a stem cell transplant for aplastic anemia, so the T cells may come from the graft donor. The CDR3 region has the DNA TGTGCCAGCGGGACTAGCGTATACAATGAGCAGTTCTTC. The encoded protein is CASGTSVYNEQFF. Based on the CDR3 plus reference TRBV19 and TRBJ2-1, the full variable domain is DGGITQSPKYLFRKEGQNVTLSCEQNLNHDAMYWYRQDPGQGLRLIYYSQIVNDFQKGDIAEGYSVSREKKESFPLTVTSAQKNPTAFYLCASGTSVYNEQFFGPGTRLTVL.